What follows are 17 T cell receptor beta chains derived from one specimen sequenced in a study of ipilimumab plus nivolumab after autologous stem cell transplantation. Repertoires were generated with immunoSEQ multiplex PCR, while TCRdb's copy carries only in-frame clones and drops some. The sample holds roughly 12,000 clones; more than 65% are singletons and the top ten take 9.5% to 11%. Source: PBMCs, taken in a trial of ipilimumab plus nivolumab as post-transplant consolidation. The receptor set was obtained from a male donor with multiple myeloma.

By sample share, this clone is medium-sized. The genes are TRBV5-8 and TRBJ2-1, with D possibly being TRBD1 or TRBD2 (5 bases each). V was pared by 1 base and J by 6 bases, with 8 bases between. Germline V gives CDR1 SGHTS, CDR2 YDEGEE. This CDR3 spans 13 amino acids. DNA of the CDR3: TGTGCCAGCAGCTTGACTGGGGGCAATGAGCAGTTCTTC. Amino acid sequence: CASSLTGGNEQFF.

The sample holds one count of this clone. V is TRBV7-9 and J is TRBJ2-5, with TRBD2 matching 11 bases. The CDR3 length is 15 residues. Germline V gives CDR1 SEHNR, CDR2 FQNEAQ (reference sequence). After removal of 5 bases from V and 5 bases from J, the junction contained 7 bases not matched to a gene. This CDR3 is CASSRNSGGVETQYF. The CDR3 DNA sequence: TGTGCCAGCAGCCGTAATAGCGGGGGGGTTGAGACCCAGTACTTC. Full variable domain (missing parts from reference TRBV7-9 and TRBJ2-5): DTGVSQNPRHKITKRGQNVTFRCDPISEHNRLYWYRQTLGQGPEFLTYFQNEAQLEKSRLLSDRFSAERPKGSFSTLEIQRTEQGDSAMYLCASSRNSGGVETQYFGPGTRLLVL.

Only one count was recorded for this clone. This chain joins TRBV6-1 and TRBJ1-2, with 7 bases matching TRBD1. The CDR3 consists of 14 residues. Germline V gene data show CDR1 as MNHNS and CDR2 as SASEGT. J gave up 2 bases and V 5 bases, and 5 bases lay outside the gene matches. The CDR3 region is CASSQQGKNYGYTF. The CDR3 region has the DNA TGTGCCAGCAGTCAACAGGGGAAGAACTATGGCTACACCTTC.

The rearrangement joins TRBV7-9 to TRBJ1-2; 7 nucleotides line up with TRBD1. This CDR3 has 14 residues. In germline, CDR1 is SEHNR, CDR2 FQNEAQ (reference sequence). V lost 5 bases, J lost 2 bases, and 5 bases stayed unmatched. The CDR3 is CASSGRQGNYGYTF. DNA of the CDR3: TGTGCCAGCAGCGGCCGACAGGGCAACTATGGCTACACCTTC. Full variable domain (rest looked up from reference TRBV7-9 and TRBJ1-2): DTGVSQNPRHKITKRGQNVTFRCDPISEHNRLYWYRQTLGQGPEFLTYFQNEAQLEKSRLLSDRFSAERPKGSFSTLEIQRTEQGDSAMYLCASSGRQGNYGYTFGSGTRLTVV.

The chain recombines TRBV5-1 with TRBJ1-1; D ambiguous. V dropped 2 bases and J dropped 0 bases, with 14 bases sitting between them. Germline V gene sequence: CDR1 SGHRS, CDR2 YFSETQ. The length of the CDR3 is 16 residues. The CDR3 sequence: CASSFRFVRVNTEAFF. CDR3 nucleotides: TGCGCCAGCAGCTTTCGTTTTGTAAGGGTGAACACTGAAGCTTTCTTT.

The chain carries TRBV5-1 and TRBJ1-2, with unresolved D. Per the germline V gene, CDR1 is SGHRS and CDR2 is YFSETQ. The V and J ends lost 0 bases and 5 bases respectively, with 11 bases between them. The CDR3 is 14 amino acids. CDR3 bases: TGCGCCAGCAGCTTGGACACCAGCTTTTATGGCTACACCTTC. The encoded protein is CASSLDTSFYGYTF.

The chain recombines TRBV13 with TRBJ2-3, with a weak D call TRBD2 (6 bases). The CDR3 is 15 amino acids. Germline loops: CDR1 PRHDT, CDR2 FYEKMQ (reference sequence). V lost 0 bases and J 2 bases, leaving 9 bases between the germline ends. The CDR3 here is CASSLGPDYTDTQYF. The CDR3 bases are TGTGCCAGCAGCTTAGGCCCGGACTACACAGATACGCAGTATTTT. Complete variable domain (other parts from reference TRBV13 and TRBJ2-3): AAGVIQSPRHLIKEKRETATLKCYPIPRHDTVYWYQQGPGQDPQFLISFYEKMQSDKGSIPDRFSAQQFSDYHSELNMSSLELGDSALYFCASSLGPDYTDTQYFGPGTRLTVL.

The rearrangement links TRBV30 to TRBJ1-5, with 8 bases identical to TRBD1. Per germline, CDR1 GTSNPN and CDR2 SVGIG (reference sequence). The CDR3 loop spans 13 amino acids. V lost 0 bases, J lost 9 bases, and 4 bases stayed unmatched. CDR3 sequence: CAWSVGTGGPQHF. In DNA, the CDR3 is TGTGCCTGGAGTGTTGGGACAGGTGGGCCCCAGCATTTT. Supplemented by reference TRBV30 and TRBJ1-5, the full variable domain reads SQTIHQWPATLVQPVGSPLSLECTVEGTSNPNLYWYRQAAGRGLQLLFYSVGIGQISSEVPQNLSASRPQDRQFILSSKKLLLSDSGFYLCAWSVGTGGPQHFGDGTRLSIL.

The V gene is TRBV27, the J gene TRBJ2-1, with TRBD2 matching 12 bases. V gave up 4 bases and J gave up 9 bases; unmatched junction bases: 7. The CDR3 runs 15 residues. CDR1 MNHEY and CDR2 SMNVEV come from the germline V gene (reference sequence). CDR3 amino acids: CASSSLAGGRGEQFF. The CDR3 DNA sequence: TGTGCCAGCAGTTCCCTAGCGGGGGGGCGAGGTGAGCAGTTCTTC.

This clone showed up just once. This chain links TRBV6-6 with TRBJ1-5; 9 bases match TRBD1. This CDR3 has 14 residues. J gave up 4 bases and V 6 bases, and 4 bases lay outside the gene matches. In germline, CDR1 is MNHNY, CDR2 SVGAGI (reference sequence). The CDR3 reads CASRGQGSNQPQHF. In DNA form, the CDR3 reads TGTGCCAGCAGGGGACAGGGAAGTAATCAGCCCCAGCATTTT.

This clone came up a few times. This rearrangement joins TRBV6-6 to TRBJ2-5; perhaps TRBD1 as D (5 bases). The V gene lost 4 bases and the J gene lost 4 bases, with 19 bases spanning the gap. CDR1 and CDR2 (germline): MNHNY, SVGAGI (reference sequence). The CDR3 covers 16 residues. The CDR3 DNA reads as TGTGCCAGCAGTTGGGGCGACCCAACTATGGGAGAGACCCAGTACTTC. Protein product: CASSWGDPTMGETQYF.

This clone was seen a few times. The rearrangement links TRBV18 to TRBJ1-5; a possible D gene is TRBD1 (6 bases). The CDR3 totals 15 residues. The germline V gene encodes CDR1 KGHSH and CDR2 LQKENI. V lost 1 base and J lost 7, with 14 bases in between. The CDR3 region is CASSPLGQPEQPQHF. CDR3 bases: TGTGCCAGCTCACCACTCGGACAGCCGGAACAGCCCCAGCATTTT.

As concerns this clone: An end of the junction differs from the germline gene, which may be a read error. This chain links TRBV7-6 with TRBJ2-2; weak D call: TRBD2 (5 bases). There are 13 residues in the CDR3. Germline V gene data show CDR1 as SGHVS and CDR2 as FNYEAQ. CDR3 sequence: CASSLASVGELFF. CDR3 in DNA: TGTGCCAGCAGCCTAGCCTCGGTCGGGGAGCTGTTTTTT.

V is TRBV6-6 and J is TRBJ1-2; D remains unclear. The length of the CDR3 is 13 residues. Deletions cut 2 bases from V and 7 bases from J, with 11 bases between. In germline, CDR1 is MNHNY, CDR2 SVGAGI (reference sequence). The CDR3 region is CASSYGNNAGYTF. The DNA of the CDR3 is TGTGCCAGCAGTTACGGAAACAACGCTGGCTACACCTTC.

The chain is built from TRBV19 and TRBJ1-4; D remains ambiguous. Looked up from germline, CDR1 is LNHDA and CDR2 is SQIVND (reference sequence). The CDR3 runs to 12 residues. With 6 bases removed from V and 5 bases from J, the gap between germline ends came to 7 bases. This CDR3 reads CASRLDNEKLFF. The CDR3 DNA sequence: TGTGCCAGTAGGTTGGACAATGAAAAACTGTTTTTT.

This clone was counted only a few times. The chain's CDR3 is CASSLERGRSPLHF. CDR3 nucleotide sequence: TGTGCCAGCAGCTTGGAGAGGGGACGGTCACCCCTCCACTTT. The chain recombines TRBV5-4 with TRBJ1-6; D is possibly TRBD1 (5 bases). The CDR3 spans 14 residues. Per the germline V gene, CDR1 is SGHNT and CDR2 is YYREEE (reference sequence). V shed 0 bases and J shed 10 bases, with 11 bases lying between them.

The rearrangement links TRBV10-2 to TRBJ2-3; D is undetermined. CDR1 is WSHSY and CDR2 is SAAADI in the germline V gene. V gave up 3 bases and J gave up 2 bases, with 9 bases separating them. This CDR3 region has 14 residues. This CDR3 reads CASSDLGYTDTQYF. CDR3 coding DNA: TGCGCCAGCAGTGATCTAGGTTACACAGATACGCAGTATTTT.